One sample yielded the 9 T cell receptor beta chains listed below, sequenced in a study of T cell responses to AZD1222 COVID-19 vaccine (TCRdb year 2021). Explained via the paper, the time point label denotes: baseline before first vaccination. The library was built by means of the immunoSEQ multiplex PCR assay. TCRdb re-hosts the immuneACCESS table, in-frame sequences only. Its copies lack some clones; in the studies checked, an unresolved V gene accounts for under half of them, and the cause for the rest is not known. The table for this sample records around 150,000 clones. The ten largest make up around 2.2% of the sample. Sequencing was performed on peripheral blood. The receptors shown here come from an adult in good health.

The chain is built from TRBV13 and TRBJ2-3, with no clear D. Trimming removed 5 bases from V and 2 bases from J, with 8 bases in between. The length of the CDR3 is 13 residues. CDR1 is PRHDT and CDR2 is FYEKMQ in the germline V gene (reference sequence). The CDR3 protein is CASSRRATDTQYF. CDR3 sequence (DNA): TGTGCCAGCAGCCGAAGGGCCACAGATACGCAGTATTTT.

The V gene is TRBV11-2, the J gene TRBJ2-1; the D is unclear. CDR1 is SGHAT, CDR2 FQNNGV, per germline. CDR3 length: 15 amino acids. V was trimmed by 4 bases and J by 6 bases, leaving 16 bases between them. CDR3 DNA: TGTGCCAGCAGCTCGACGGGTTCCCCCATCAATGAGCAGTTCTTC. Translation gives CASSSTGSPINEQFF.

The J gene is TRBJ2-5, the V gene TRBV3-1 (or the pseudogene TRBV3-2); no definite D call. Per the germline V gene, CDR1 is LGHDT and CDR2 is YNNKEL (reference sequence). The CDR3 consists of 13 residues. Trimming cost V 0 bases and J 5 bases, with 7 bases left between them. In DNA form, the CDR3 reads TGTGCCAGCAGCCAAGAGATAAGGGAGACCCAGTACTTC. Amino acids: CASSQEIRETQYF.

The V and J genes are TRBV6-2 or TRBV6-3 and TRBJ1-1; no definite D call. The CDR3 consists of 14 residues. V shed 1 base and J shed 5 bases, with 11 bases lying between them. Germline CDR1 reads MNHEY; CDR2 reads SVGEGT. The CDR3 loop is CASSYFVIETEAFF. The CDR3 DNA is TGTGCCAGCAGTTACTTTGTGATAGAGACTGAAGCTTTCTTT.

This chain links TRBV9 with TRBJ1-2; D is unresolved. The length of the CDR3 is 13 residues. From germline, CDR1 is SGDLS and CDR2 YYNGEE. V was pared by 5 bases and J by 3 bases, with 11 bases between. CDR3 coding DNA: TGTGCCAGCAGTATGGACGAGGACTATGGCTACACCTTC. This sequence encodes CASSMDEDYGYTF.

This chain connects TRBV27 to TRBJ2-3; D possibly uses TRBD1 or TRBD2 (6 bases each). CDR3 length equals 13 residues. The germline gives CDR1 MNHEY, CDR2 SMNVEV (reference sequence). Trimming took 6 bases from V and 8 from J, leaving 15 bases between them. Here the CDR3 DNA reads TGTGCCAGCAGGCAAACAGGGACTTTTACGCAGTATTTT. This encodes CASRQTGTFTQYF.

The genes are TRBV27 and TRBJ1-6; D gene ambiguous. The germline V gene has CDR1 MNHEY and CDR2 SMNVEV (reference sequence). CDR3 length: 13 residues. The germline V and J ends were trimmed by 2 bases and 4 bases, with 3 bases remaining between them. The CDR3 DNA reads TGTGCCAGCAGTTTAGGGTATAATTCACCCCTCCACTTT. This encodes CASSLGYNSPLHF.

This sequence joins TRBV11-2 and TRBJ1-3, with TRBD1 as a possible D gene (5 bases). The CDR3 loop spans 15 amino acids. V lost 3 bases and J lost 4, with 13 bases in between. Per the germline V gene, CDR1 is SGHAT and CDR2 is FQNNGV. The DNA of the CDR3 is TGTGCCAGCAGCTTTTCGGCGGGACCGGGAAACACCATATATTTT. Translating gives CASSFSAGPGNTIYF.

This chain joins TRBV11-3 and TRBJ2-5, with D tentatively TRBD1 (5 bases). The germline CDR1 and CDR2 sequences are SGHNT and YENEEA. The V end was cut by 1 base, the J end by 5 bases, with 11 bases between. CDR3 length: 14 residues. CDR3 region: CASSLVGRAETQYF. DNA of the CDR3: TGTGCCAGCAGCTTAGTAGGCAGGGCCGAGACCCAGTACTTC. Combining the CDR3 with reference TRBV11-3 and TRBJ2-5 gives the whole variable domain EAGVVQSPRYKIIEKKQPVAFWCNPISGHNTLYWYLQNLGQGPELLIRYENEEAVDDSQLPKDRFSAERLKGVDSTLKIQPAELGDSAVYLCASSLVGRAETQYFGPGTRLLVL.